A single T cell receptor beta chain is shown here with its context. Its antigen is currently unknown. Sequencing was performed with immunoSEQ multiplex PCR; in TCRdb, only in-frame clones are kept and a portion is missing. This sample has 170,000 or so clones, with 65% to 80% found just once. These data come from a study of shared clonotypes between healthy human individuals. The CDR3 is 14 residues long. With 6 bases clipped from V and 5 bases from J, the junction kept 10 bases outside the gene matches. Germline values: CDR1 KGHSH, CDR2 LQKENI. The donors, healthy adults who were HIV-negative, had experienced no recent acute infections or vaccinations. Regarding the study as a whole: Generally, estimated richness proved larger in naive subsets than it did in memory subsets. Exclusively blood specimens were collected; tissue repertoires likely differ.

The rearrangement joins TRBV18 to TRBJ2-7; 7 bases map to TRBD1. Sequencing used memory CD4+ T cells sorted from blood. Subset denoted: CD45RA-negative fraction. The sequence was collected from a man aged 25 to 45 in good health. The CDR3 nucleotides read TGTGCCAGCTCGCCTCGACAGGGTACGGACGAGCAGTACTTC. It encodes CASSPRQGTDEQYF.